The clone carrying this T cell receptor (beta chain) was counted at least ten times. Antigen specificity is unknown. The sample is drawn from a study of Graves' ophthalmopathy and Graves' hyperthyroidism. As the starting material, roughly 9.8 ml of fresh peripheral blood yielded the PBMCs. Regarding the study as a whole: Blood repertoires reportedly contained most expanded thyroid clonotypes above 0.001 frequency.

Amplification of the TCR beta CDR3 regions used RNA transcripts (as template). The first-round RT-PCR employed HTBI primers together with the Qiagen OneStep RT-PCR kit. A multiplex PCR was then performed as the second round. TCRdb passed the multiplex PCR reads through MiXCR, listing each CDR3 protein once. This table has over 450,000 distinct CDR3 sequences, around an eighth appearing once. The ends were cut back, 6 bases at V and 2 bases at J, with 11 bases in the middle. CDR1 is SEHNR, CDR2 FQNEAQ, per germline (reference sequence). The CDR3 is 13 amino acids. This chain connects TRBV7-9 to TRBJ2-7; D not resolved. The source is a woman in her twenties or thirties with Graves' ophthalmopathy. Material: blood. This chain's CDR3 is CASRIGPTYEQYF. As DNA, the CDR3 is TGTGCCAGCAGAATCGGACCAACCTACGAGCAGTACTTC.